This TCR beta chain was obtained from a study of human T cells and chemical hapten exposure. Study-wide results and caveats: TCRs at a frequency above 1 in 1000 stayed unchanged with DPC sensitization.

This clonotype has a handful of counts. Antigen unknown. Separate cDNA molecules received unique molecular identifiers, which the library attached to them. TCRdb analysed the RACE reads with MiXCR anew, one entry per CDR3 protein. The sample shows some 99,000 distinct CDR3 sequences, about a tenth of them seen only once. Germline V lookup: CDR1 MGHDK, CDR2 SYGVNS. V lost 6 bases, J lost 6 bases, and 9 bases lay in between. The CDR3 is made up of 12 amino acids. Time point indicated: patch test 2, 6 weeks after DPC sensitization. Treatment reported: therapeutic diphenylcyclopropenone sensitization with weekly scalp DPC. Prior to each patch test being applied, blood was drawn. The template was total RNA from unfractionated whole blood.

The rearrangement uses TRBV25-1 and TRBJ1-3; D not resolved. The source of this sequence is a woman aged 40 to 50 with alopecia areata. Some clones in this sample may be carry-over from other donors' samples. The sequences come from whole blood, collected in connection with sensitization to the hapten diphenylcyclopropenone (DPC). The DNA of the CDR3 is TGTGCCAGCAGCTTACAGAAAAACACCATATATTTT. It translates to CASSLQKNTIYF.